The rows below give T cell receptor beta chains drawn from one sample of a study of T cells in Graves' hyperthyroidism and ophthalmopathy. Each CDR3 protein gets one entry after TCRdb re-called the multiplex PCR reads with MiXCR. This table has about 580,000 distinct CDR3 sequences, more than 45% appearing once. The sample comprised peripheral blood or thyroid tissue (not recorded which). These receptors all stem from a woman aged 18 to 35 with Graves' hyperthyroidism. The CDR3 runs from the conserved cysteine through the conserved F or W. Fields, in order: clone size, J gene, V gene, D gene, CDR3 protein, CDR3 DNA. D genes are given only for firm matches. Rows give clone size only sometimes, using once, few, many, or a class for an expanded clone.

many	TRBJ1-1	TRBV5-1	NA	CASSPLEGPKAFF	TGCGCCAGCAGCCCCCTAGAAGGTCCTAAAGCTTTCTTT
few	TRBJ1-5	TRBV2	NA	CASRLTSNQPQHF	TGTGCCAGCAGGCTGACGAGCAATCAGCCCCAGCATTTT
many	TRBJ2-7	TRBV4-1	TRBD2	CASSTLAGYYEQYF	TGCGCCAGCAGCACTTTAGCGGGATATTACGAGCAGTACTTC
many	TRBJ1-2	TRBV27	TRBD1	CASQNRDSYGYTF	TGTGCCAGCCAAAACCGGGACAGCTATGGCTACACCTTC
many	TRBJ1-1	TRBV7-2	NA	CASSYVLQKMTEAFF	TGTGCCAGCAGTTACGTCCTACAAAAAATGACCGAAGCTTTCTTT
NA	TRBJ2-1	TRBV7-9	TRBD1	CVSHDRGCRNEQFF	TGTGTCAGCCACGACAGGGGATGTCGCAATGAGCAGTTCTTC
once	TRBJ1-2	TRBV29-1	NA	CSVEDQDRRNYGYTF	TGCAGCGTTGAAGACCAAGATAGGAGGAACTATGGCTACACCTTC
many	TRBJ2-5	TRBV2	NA	CASRDTLGETQYF	TGTGCCAGCCGGGACACACTAGGAGAGACCCAGTACTTC
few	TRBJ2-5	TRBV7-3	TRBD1	CASSTTGNRETQYF	TGTGCCAGCAGCACGACAGGGAATAGAGAGACCCAGTACTTC
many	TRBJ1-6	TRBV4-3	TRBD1	CASSQEPGQGVSPLHF	TGCGCCAGCAGCCAAGAACCCGGACAGGGTGTTTCACCCCTCCACTTT
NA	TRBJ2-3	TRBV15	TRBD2	CATSFQKASGRSTDTQYF	TGTGCCACCAGCTTTCAAAAGGCTAGCGGGAGGAGCACAGATACGCAGTATTTT
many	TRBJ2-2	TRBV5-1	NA	CASKVTRELFF	TGCGCCAGCAAGGTCACCCGGGAGCTGTTTTTT
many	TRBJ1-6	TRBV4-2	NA	CASSQWAGLSRGSPLHF	TGTGCCAGCAGCCAATGGGCAGGGTTGTCTCGTGGTTCACCCCTCCACTTT
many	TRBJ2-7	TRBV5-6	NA	CASSETGDTYEQYF	TGTGCCAGCAGCGAAACCGGGGACACCTACGAGCAGTACTTC
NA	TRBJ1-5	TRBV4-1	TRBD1	CASSQGPRGNSNQPQHF	TGCGCCAGCAGCCAAGGTCCCAGGGGGAATAGCAATCAGCCCCAGCATTTT
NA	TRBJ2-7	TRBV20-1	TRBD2	CSARDRTSGRYEQYF	TGCAGTGCTAGAGATAGGACTAGCGGGAGGTACGAGCAGTACTTC
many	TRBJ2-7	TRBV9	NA	CASSWGAPGGEQYF	TGTGCCAGCAGTTGGGGGGCCCCAGGCGGCGAGCAGTACTTC
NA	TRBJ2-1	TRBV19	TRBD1	CASSPRGTGKDEQFF	TGTGCCAGTAGCCCCAGGGGGACAGGGAAAGATGAGCAGTTCTTC
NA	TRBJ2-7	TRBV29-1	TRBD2	CSLVGTSSHEQYF	TGCAGCTTAGTAGGGACTAGCAGCCACGAGCAGTACTTC
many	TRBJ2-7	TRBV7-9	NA	CASSLVTGSTYEQYF	TGTGCCAGCAGCTTAGTTACGGGATCGACCTACGAGCAGTACTTC
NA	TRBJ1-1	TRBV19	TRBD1	CASRNRGSTEAFF	TGTGCCAGTAGGAACAGGGGGAGCACTGAAGCTTTCTTT
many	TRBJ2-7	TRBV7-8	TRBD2	CASSFPGLAGASYEQYF	TGTGCCAGCAGCTTCCCGGGACTAGCGGGAGCGTCCTACGAGCAGTACTTC
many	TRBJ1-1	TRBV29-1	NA	CSGGGWTEAFF	TGCAGCGGTGGGGGGTGGACTGAAGCTTTCTTT
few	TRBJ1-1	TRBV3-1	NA	CASSQPGGPNTEAFF	TGTGCCAGCAGCCAACCGGGGGGCCCGAACACTGAAGCTTTCTTT
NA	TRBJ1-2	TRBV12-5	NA	CASSIGLDWGIRNGYTF	TGTGCTAGTTCAATAGGGCTGGATTGGGGGATTCGAAATGGCTACACCTTC
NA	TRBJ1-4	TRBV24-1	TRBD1	CATSESGTGDEKLFF	TGTGCCACCAGTGAGTCCGGGACAGGGGATGAAAAACTGTTTTTT
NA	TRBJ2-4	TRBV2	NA	CASGKNIQYF	TGTGCCAGCGGGAAAAACATTCAGTACTTC
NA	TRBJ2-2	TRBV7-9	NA	CASSARAGELFF	TGTGCCAGCAGCGCCCGGGCAGGGGAGCTGTTTTTT
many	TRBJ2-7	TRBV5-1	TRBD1	CASSLAGTGYEQYF	TGCGCCAGCAGCTTGGCCGGGACAGGGTACGAGCAGTACTTC
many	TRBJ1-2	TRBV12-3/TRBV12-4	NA	CASSFYNYGYTF	TGTGCCAGCAGTTTTTACAACTATGGCTACACCTTC
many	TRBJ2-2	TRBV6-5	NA	CASSYVVGGYTGELFF	TGTGCCAGCAGTTACGTCGTAGGAGGTTACACCGGGGAGCTGTTTTTT
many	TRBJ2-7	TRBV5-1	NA	CASSLAPQGVQQYF	TGCGCCAGCAGCTTGGCCCCCCAAGGGGTGCAGCAGTACTTC
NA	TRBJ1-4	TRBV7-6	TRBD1	CASSRGDRFIEKLFF	TGTGCCAGCAGCAGGGGGGACAGGTTCATTGAAAAACTGTTTTTT
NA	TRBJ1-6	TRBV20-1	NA	CSARGGTSGRSPPLHF	TGCAGTGCTAGAGGTGGAACTAGCGGGAGGTCGCCACCCCTCCACTTT
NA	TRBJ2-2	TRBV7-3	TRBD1	CASSLSGGYAGELFF	TGTGCCAGCAGCTTGTCAGGGGGCTATGCCGGGGAGCTGTTTTTT
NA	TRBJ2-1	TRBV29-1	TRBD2	CSVPHREAVIYEQFF	TGCAGCGTCCCCCACCGGGAGGCGGTGATCTATGAGCAGTTCTTC
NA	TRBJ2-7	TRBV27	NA	CASSLHRARGPDEQYF	TGTGCCAGCAGTTTACACCGGGCCAGAGGTCCCGACGAGCAGTACTTC
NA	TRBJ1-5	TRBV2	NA	CASPKGTWSNQPQHF	TGTGCCAGCCCAAAAGGGACCTGGAGCAATCAGCCCCAGCATTTT
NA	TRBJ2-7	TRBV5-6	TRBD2	CASSFRRTSSYNEQYF	TGTGCCAGCAGCTTCCGGCGGACTAGCAGTTACAATGAGCAGTACTTC
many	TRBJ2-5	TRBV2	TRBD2	CASRPWGLAGGETQYF	TGTGCCAGCAGGCCTTGGGGACTAGCGGGAGGGGAGACCCAGTACTTC